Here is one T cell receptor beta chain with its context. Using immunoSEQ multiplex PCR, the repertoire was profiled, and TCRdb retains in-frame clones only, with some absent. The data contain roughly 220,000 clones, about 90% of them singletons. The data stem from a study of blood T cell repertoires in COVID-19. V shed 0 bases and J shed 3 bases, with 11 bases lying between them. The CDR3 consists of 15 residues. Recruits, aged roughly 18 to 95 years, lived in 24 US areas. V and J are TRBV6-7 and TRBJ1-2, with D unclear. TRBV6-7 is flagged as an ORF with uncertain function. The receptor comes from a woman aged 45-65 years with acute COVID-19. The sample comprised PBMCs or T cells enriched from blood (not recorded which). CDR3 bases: TGTGCCAGCAGTTACTCGAGGCGGATTTACTATGGCTACACCTTC. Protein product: CASSYSRRIYYGYTF.